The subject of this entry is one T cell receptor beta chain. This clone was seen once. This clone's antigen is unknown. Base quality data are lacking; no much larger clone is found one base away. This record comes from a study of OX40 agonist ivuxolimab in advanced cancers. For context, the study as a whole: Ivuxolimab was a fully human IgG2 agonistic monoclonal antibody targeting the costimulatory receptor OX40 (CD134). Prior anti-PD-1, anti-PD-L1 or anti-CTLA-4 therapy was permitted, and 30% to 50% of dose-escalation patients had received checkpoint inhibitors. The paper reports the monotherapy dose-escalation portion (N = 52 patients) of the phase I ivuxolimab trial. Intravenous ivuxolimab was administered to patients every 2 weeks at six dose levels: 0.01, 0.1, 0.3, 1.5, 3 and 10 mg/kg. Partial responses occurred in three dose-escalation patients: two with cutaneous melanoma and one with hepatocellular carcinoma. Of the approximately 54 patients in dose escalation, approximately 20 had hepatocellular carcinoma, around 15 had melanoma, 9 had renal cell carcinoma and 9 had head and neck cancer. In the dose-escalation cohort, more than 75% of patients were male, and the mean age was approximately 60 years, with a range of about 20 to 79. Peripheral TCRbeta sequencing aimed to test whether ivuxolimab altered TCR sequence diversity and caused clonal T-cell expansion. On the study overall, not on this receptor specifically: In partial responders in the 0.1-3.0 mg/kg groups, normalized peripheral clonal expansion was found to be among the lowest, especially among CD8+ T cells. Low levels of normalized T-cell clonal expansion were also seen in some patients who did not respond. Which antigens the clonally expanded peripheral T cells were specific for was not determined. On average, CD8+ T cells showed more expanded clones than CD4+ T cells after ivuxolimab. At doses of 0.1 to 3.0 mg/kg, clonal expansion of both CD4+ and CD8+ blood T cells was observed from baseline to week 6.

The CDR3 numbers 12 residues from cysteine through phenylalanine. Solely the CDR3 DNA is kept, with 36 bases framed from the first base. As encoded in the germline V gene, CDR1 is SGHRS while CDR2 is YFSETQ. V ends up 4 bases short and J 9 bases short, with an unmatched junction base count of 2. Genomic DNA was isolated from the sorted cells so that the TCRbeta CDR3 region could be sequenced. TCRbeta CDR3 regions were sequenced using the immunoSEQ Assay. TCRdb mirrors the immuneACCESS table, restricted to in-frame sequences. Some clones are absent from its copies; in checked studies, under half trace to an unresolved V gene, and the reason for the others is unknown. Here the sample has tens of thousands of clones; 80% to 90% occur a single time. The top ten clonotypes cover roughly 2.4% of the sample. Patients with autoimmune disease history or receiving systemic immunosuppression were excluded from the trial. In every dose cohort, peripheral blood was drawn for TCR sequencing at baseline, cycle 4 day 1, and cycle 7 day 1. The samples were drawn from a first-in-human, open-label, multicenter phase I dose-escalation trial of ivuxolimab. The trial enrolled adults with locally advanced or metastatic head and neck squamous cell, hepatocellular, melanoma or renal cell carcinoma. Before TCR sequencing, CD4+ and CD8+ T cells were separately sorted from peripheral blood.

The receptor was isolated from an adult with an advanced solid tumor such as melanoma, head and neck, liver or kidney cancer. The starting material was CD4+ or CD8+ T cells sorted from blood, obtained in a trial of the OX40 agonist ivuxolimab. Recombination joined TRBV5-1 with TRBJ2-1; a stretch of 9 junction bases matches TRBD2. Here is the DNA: TGCGCCAGCAGCCTAGCGGGAACTGAGCAGTTCTTC. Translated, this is CASSLAGTEQFF.